One T cell receptor beta chain is described in this entry. Germline values: CDR1 MNHNS, CDR2 SASEGT. The CDR3 has 13 amino acids. V lost 7 bases to trimming and J lost 3 bases, with 13 bases between them. Time point in this sample: newly diagnosed GD, antithyroid drugs for less than 3 months. PBMC-derived RNA was used for the TCR library. The data originate from a study of regulatory T cells in long-lasting Graves disease. The overall study: Graves' patients diagnosed newly had used antithyroid drugs under 3 months.

TCR beta libraries were built with iRepertoire HTBI primers and Arm-PCR of CDR3 regions. TCRdb fed the multiplex PCR reads into MiXCR, producing one record per CDR3 protein. The table includes some 560,000 distinct CDR3 sequences, roughly 16% detected once. The data were also submitted as part of a second study, on T cells in Graves' hyperthyroidism and ophthalmopathy. As reported in that work: Uncontrolled infection, other autoimmune disease, pregnancy or lactation led to exclusion.

Here the sequenced sample was peripheral blood mononuclear cells (PBMCs), taken at new diagnosis, from a patient treated with antithyroid drugs. This clonotype originated in a woman between 40 and 65 years old with Graves disease. The gene calls are TRBV6-1 and TRBJ2-7, with D perhaps given as TRBD1 or TRBD2 (5 bases each). The CDR3, as DNA: TGTGCCAGCACTCCTGGGACCTACTACGAGCAGTACTTC. As protein: CASTPGTYYEQYF.